This TCR beta chain was profiled in a study of shared clonotypes between healthy human individuals. Notes on the study in general: The naive CD4 repertoires of four donors were compared, and approximately 5% of clonotypes were shared. In having few donors, the study represented limited genetic and exposure-history diversity.

A split of CD4+ cells into CD45RA+ naive and CD45RA-negative memory subsets was performed. This clone has a single count. The antigen is not known. Sequencing was performed with immunoSEQ multiplex PCR; in TCRdb, only in-frame clones are kept and a portion is missing. The sample contains under 1,100,000 clones, about three quarters of which appear only once. The source material was memory CD4+ T cells sorted from blood. Specified subset: CD45RA-negative fraction. The TCR was taken from a man aged 18 to 29 in good health.

The CDR3 sequence is CAWSVGAGTGEKLFF. CDR3 in DNA: TGTGCCTGGAGTGTAGGGGCAGGGACGGGAGAAAAACTGTTTTTT. The chain couples TRBV30 to TRBJ1-4; a possible D gene is TRBD1 (5 bases). Between the trimmed V and J ends, which lost 0 bases and 8 bases, there was a span of 16 bases. In germline, CDR1 is GTSNPN, CDR2 SVGIG (reference sequence). The CDR3 sequence is 15 residues long.